This TCR gamma chain derives from a study of gamma delta lymphoproliferative disorders and STAT genes. Germline V gene lookup returns CDR1 EGSTGY and CDR2 YDSYTSSV. The CDR3 totals 15 residues. V dropped 1 base and J dropped 3; count of bases not matched to a gene: 9. By sample fraction, this clone is medium-sized. With CATT, TCRdb re-called clones from the multiplex PCR reads. The table has about 5,100 gamma-chain clones, under 9% seen once; the top ten hold just under 3%. The receptor sequences were amplified from genomic DNA of peripheral blood mononuclear cells. The source material was blood. The genes are TRGV4 and TRGJ1 or TRGJ2. The J gene, left out of TCRdb, was set here by checking the DNA against germline. The TCR originated in a human donor in good health. CDR3 nucleotide sequence: TGTGCCACCTGGGATGGAGGGTGTGGTTATTATAAGAAACTCTTT. Translating gives CATWDGGCGYYKKLF.